This entry describes one T cell receptor (beta chain). What it binds is not known. A clone one base away is much larger, so this may be a read error. The source of the sample is a study of post-analysis software for immune sequencing data. Whole-study context: Recorded disease courses covered relapsing-remitting, secondary progressive and progressive-relapsing multiple sclerosis. Some patients had no subtype annotation. Overall study findings and caveats: Under F measure analysis, samples from one preparation batch co-clustered strongly. TRBV5-6, TRBV5-1 and TRBV20-1 were among about 5 TRBV segments more frequent in patients than controls.

The CDR3 loop spans 11 amino acids. Germline CDR1 and CDR2: SEHNR and FQNEAQ (reference sequence). cDNA libraries for TCR beta contained unique molecular identifiers. When 1 to 10 million T cells were used, they gave a few hundred thousand cDNA molecules. TCRdb analysed the PCR reads with MiXCR anew, one entry per CDR3 protein. The table has about 380,000 distinct CDR3 sequences, 30% to 45% seen once. This TCR came from a girl under 18 with multiple sclerosis. The source material was blood. The rearrangement links TRBV7-9 to TRBJ2-1; D possibly corresponds to TRBD2 (5 bases). The CDR3 protein is CTTSPGDEQFF. The CDR3 DNA is TGTACCACCTCCCCCGGGGATGAGCAGTTCTTC.